Here is one TCR beta chain with its context. What it binds is unknown. Using immunoSEQ multiplex PCR, the repertoire was profiled, and TCRdb retains in-frame clones only, with some absent. The sample holds roughly 25,000 clones; nearly 85% are singletons and the top ten take 20%. This entry belongs to a study of PD-1 blockade in mismatch repair-deficient tumors. Overall study: Patients had around 11 mismatch repair-deficient cancer types and were previously treated and progressing.

Trimming cost V 1 base and J 7 bases, with 13 bases left between them. The CDR3 extends over 15 amino acids. The V gene's germline CDR1 is SGHVS and CDR2 FQNEAQ. Mismatch repair deficiency was confirmed in all patients, by PCR or immunohistochemistry. TCRs were sequenced from a few patients responding to pembrolizumab. Overall study findings and caveats: Rapid post-treatment expansion, then contraction, generally preceding radiologic response, marked tumor-resident clones.

The sequence was collected from an adult with mismatch repair-deficient cancer. Sequencing was performed on peripheral blood, taken 12 weeks after starting pembrolizumab. The rearrangement links TRBV7-8 to TRBJ1-4; perhaps TRBD1 as D (5 bases). The CDR3 loop reads CASSLVLGVGEKLFF. The DNA of the CDR3 is TGTGCCAGCAGCTTAGTCCTAGGGGTTGGTGAAAAACTGTTTTTT.